Below, 8 T cell receptor beta chains from the same sample are listed, as sequenced in a study of cytomegalovirus exposure and HLA in healthy donors. PCR involved 60 Vbeta and 13 Jbeta primers. Profiling relied on immunoSEQ multiplex PCR, and the TCRdb table lists in-frame clones only, not all of them. The sample lists under 150,000 clones, about 79% occurring once. The sample was PBMCs. These receptors were collected from a man aged 30 to 39 in good health and CMV-seropositive.

The chain recombines TRBV6-4 with TRBJ1-5; tentatively, D is TRBD1 (6 bases). Germline V gene sequence: CDR1 MRHNA, CDR2 SNTAGT. V shed 7 bases and J shed 4 bases, with 17 bases lying between them. The CDR3 has 15 residues. DNA for the CDR3: TGTGCCAGCATCACACTCCGGGACAAAAATCAGCCCCAGCATTTT. Protein: CASITLRDKNQPQHF.

The chain is built from TRBV11-3 and TRBJ2-2, with 12 bases that match TRBD2. The CDR3 extends over 18 amino acids. Germline lookup yields CDR1 SGHNT and CDR2 YENEEA. Losses at the gene ends were 5 bases for V and 6 bases for J; bases not matched to a gene: 13. DNA for the CDR3: TGTGCCAGCAGCCCCCGGTCTAGCGGGGGGGCAGGGGCCGGGGAGCTGTTTTTT. Residues: CASSPRSSGGAGAGELFF.

J is TRBJ1-3 and V is TRBV5-1; weak D call: TRBD1 (5 bases). The germline V gene has CDR1 SGHRS and CDR2 YFSETQ. There are 17 residues in the CDR3. The V end lost 2 bases, the J end lost 0 bases, and 15 bases lay between the germline ends. CDR3 bases: TGCGCCAGCAGCTTCGTAACAGGACCCAGCTCTGGAAACACCATATATTTT. Its translation is CASSFVTGPSSGNTIYF.

CDR3 region: CASSPRTSGEQYF. For the CDR3, the DNA is TGTGCCAGCAGCCCCAGGACTAGCGGGGAGCAGTACTTC. The chain joins TRBV11-1 to TRBJ2-7, with 11 bases matching TRBD2. Germline V lookup: CDR1 SGHAT, CDR2 FQDESV (reference sequence). V was clipped by 5 bases and J by 7 bases; unmatched bases: 4. The CDR3 spans 13 residues.

The chain uses TRBV5-4 and TRBJ1-4, with 7 bases identical to TRBD1. This CDR3 is built from 14 residues. V lost 4 bases, J lost 4 bases, and 4 bases stayed unmatched. Germline V gene lookup returns CDR1 SGHNT and CDR2 YYREEE (reference sequence). CDR3 DNA sequence: TGTGCCAGCAGCCACCGGGACAGTAATGAAAAACTGTTTTTT. Amino acid sequence: CASSHRDSNEKLFF.

The V call is TRBV15, the J call TRBJ1-5, with 10 bases lining up with TRBD1. Per the germline V gene, CDR1 is LNHNV and CDR2 is YYDKDF (reference sequence). The CDR3 is 16 amino acids. The V gene end was trimmed by 5 bases and the J gene end by 1 base; junction bases not matched to a gene: 5. CDR3 region: CATSSGTGVSNQPQHF. In DNA form, the CDR3 reads TGTGCCACCAGCTCCGGGACAGGGGTGAGCAATCAGCCCCAGCATTTT.

The chain joins TRBV10-3 to TRBJ2-5; D is uncertain. Near its end, the DNA agrees better with TRBJ2-7, so the J call may be wrong. CDR3 length: 15 residues. Germline CDR1 and CDR2: ENHRY and SYGVKD. This CDR3 reads CAISDGPISSYEQYF. For the CDR3, the DNA is TGTGCCATCAGTGACGGTCCAATTAGCTCCTACGAGCAGTACTTC.

The chain recombines TRBV2 with TRBJ1-1; D is undetermined. Germline CDR1 SNHLY, CDR2 FYNNEI. The CDR3 length is 11 residues. Trimming took off 9 bases at V and 1 base at J, with 6 bases between the two ends. The CDR3 DNA reads TGTGCCAGACAGCCGAACACTGAAGCTTTCTTT. Its translation is CARQPNTEAFF.